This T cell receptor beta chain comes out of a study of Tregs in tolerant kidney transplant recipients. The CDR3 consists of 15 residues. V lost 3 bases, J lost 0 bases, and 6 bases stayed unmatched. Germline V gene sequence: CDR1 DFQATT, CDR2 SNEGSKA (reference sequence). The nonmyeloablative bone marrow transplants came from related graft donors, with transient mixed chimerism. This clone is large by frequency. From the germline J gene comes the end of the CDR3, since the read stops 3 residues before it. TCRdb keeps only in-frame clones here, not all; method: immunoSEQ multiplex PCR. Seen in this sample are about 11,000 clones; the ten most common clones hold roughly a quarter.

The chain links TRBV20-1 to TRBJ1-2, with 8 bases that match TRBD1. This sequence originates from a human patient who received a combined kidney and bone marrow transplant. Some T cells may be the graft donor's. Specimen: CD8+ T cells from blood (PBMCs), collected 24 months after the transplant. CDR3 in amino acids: CSARDREDANYGYTF. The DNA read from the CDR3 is TGCAGTGCTAGGGACAGGGAGGACGCTAACTATGGC.